Included here is one T cell receptor beta chain sequence, with context. These data originate in a study of control samples from healthy donors and cancer patients. Measured with immunoSEQ multiplex PCR; TCRdb has only the in-frame clones, and not every one. This table holds over 100,000 clones, nearly 90% found once. The V and J ends lost 4 bases and 2 bases respectively, with 11 bases between them. Germline V lookup: CDR1 KGHSH, CDR2 LQKENI. The CDR3 is 15 residues long. The source is a man in his forties or fifties in good health. The chain uses TRBV18 and TRBJ2-2; tentative D call: TRBD1 (6 bases). Specimen: blood. The CDR3 DNA sequence: TGTGCCAGCTCACTTGACAGGTCTAACACCGGGGAGCTGTTTTTT. Protein sequence: CASSLDRSNTGELFF.